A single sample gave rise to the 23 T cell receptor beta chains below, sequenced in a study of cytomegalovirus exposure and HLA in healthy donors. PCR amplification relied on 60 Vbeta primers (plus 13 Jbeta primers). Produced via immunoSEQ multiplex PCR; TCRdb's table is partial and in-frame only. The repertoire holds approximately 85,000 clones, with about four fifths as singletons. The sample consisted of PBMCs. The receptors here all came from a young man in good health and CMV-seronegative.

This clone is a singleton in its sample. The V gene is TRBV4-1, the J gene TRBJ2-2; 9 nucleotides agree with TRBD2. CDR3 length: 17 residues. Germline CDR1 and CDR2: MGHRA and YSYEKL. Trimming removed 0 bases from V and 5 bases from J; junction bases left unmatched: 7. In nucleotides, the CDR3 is TGCGCCAGCAGCCAAGATGGCGGGGGGGCTCGAACCGGGGAGCTGTTTTTT. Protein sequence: CASSQDGGGARTGELFF.

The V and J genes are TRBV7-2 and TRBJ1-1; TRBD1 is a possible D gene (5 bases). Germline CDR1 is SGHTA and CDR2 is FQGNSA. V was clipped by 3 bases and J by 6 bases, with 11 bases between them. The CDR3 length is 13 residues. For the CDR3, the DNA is TGTGCCAGCAGCTTCAGGGATAGGGCTGAAGCTTTCTTT. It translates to CASSFRDRAEAFF.

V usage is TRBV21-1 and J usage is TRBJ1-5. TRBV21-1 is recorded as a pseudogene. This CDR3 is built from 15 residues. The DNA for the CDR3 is TGTGCCAGCAGCAACCGGGAGAAGGGCCCTCAGCCCCAGCATTTT. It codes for CASSNREKGPQPQHF.

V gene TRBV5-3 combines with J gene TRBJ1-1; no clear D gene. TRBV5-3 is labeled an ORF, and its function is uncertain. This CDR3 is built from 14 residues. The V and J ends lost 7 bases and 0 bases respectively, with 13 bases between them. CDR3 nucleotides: TGTGCCAGACCGCTCGGGAACCTGAACACTGAAGCTTTCTTT. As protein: CARPLGNLNTEAFF.

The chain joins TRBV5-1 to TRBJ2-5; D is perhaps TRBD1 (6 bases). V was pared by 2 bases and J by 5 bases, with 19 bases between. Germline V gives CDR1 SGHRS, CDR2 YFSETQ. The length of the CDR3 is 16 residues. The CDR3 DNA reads TGCGCCAGCAGCTTAGTAGGGGGAGACCGTCGGGAGACCCAGTACTTC. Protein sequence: CASSLVGGDRRETQYF.

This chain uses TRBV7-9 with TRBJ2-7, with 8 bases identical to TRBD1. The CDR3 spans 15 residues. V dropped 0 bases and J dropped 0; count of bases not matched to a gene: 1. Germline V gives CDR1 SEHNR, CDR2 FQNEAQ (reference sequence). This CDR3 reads CASSLAGTGSYEQYF. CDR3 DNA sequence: TGTGCCAGCAGCTTAGCCGGGACAGGCTCCTACGAGCAGTACTTC.

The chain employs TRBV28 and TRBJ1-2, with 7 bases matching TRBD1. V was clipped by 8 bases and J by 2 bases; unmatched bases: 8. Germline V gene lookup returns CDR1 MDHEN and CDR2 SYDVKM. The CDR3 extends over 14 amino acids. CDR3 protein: CASGNRGQNYGYTF. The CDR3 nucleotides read TGTGCCAGCGGAAACCGGGGACAGAACTATGGCTACACCTTC.

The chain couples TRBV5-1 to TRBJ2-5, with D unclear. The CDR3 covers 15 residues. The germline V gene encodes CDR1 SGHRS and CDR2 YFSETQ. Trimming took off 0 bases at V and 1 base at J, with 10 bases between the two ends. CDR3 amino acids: CASSLVPGLQETQYF. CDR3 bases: TGCGCCAGCAGCTTGGTCCCAGGCCTCCAAGAGACCCAGTACTTC.

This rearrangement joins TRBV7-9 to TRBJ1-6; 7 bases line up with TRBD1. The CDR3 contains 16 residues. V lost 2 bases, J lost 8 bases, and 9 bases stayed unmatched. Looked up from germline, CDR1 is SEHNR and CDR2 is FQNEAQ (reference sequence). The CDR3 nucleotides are TGTGCCAGCAGCTTACCGACAGGGTTGGGGGATTCACCCCTCCACTTT. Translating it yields CASSLPTGLGDSPLHF. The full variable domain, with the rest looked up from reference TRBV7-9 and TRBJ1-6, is DTGVSQNPRHKITKRGQNVTFRCDPISEHNRLYWYRQTLGQGPEFLTYFQNEAQLEKSRLLSDRFSAERPKGSFSTLEIQRTEQGDSAMYLCASSLPTGLGDSPLHFGNGTRLTVT.

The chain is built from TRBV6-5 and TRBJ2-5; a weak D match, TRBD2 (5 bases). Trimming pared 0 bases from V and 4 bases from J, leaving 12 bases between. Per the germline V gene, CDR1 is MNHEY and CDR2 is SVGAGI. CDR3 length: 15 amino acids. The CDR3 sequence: CASSYSRGRGETQYF. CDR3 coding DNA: TGTGCCAGCAGTTACTCGAGAGGGAGAGGAGAGACCCAGTACTTC.

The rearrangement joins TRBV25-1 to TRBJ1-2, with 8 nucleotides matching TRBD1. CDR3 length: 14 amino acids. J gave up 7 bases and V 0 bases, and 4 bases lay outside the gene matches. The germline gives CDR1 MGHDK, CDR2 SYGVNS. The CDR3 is CASSEYNRGCGYTF. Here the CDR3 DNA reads TGTGCCAGCAGTGAATATAACAGGGGGTGTGGCTACACCTTC.

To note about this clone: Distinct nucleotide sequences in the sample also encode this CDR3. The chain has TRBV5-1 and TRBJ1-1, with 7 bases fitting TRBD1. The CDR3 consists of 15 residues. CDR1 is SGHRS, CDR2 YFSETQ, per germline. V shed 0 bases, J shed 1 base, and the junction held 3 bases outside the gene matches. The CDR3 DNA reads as TGCGCCAGCAGCTTGGACAGGGGACGGAACACTGAAGCTTTCTTT. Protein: CASSLDRGRNTEAFF. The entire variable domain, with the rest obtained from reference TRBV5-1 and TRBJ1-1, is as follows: KAGVTQTPRYLIKTRGQQVTLSCSPISGHRSVSWYQQTPGQGLQFLFEYFSETQRNKGNFPGRFSGRQFSNSRSEMNVSTLELGDSALYLCASSLDRGRNTEAFFGQGTRLTVV.

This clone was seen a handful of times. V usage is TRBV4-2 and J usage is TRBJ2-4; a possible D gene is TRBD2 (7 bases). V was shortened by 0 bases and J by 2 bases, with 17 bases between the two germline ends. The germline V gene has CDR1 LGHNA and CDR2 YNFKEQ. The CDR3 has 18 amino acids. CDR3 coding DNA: TGTGCCAGCAGCCAAGATAGAGGCGGGGGCGGGTCCAAAAACATTCAGTACTTC. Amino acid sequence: CASSQDRGGGGSKNIQYF.

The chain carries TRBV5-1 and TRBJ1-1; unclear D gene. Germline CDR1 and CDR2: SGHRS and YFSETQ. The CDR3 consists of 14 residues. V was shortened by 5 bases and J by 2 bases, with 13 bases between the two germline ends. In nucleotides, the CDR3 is TGCGCCAGCAGTCAAACACCGGGAAACACTGAAGCTTTCTTT. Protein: CASSQTPGNTEAFF.

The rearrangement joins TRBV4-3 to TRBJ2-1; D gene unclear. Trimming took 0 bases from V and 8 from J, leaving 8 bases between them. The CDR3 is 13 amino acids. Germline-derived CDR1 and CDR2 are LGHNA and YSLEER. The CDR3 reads CASSQDSPDEQFF. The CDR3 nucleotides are TGCGCCAGCAGCCAAGACTCCCCCGATGAGCAGTTCTTC.

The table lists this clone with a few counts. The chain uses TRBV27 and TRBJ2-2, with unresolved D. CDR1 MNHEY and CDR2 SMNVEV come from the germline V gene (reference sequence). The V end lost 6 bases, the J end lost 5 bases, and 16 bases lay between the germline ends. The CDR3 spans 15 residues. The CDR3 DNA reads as TGTGCCAGCAGCCTGTTCCCAATTACAACCGGGGAGCTGTTTTTT. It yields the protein CASSLFPITTGELFF.

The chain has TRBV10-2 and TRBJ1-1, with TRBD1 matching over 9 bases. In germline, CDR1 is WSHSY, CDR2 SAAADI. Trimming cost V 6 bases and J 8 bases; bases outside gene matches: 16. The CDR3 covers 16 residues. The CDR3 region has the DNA TGCGCCAGCAGGAAGGGACAGGGCCTATGGAGTCTAGAAGCTTTCTTT. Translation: CASRKGQGLWSLEAFF.

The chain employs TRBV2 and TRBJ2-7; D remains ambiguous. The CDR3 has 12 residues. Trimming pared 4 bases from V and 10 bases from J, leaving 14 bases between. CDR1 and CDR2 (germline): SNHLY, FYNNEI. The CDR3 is CASSGAESPQYF. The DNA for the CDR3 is TGTGCCAGCAGTGGGGCCGAAAGCCCTCAGTACTTC.

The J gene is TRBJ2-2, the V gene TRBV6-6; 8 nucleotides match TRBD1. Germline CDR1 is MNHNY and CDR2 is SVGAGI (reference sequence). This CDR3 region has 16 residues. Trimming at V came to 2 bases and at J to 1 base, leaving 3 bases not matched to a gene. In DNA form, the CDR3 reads TGTGCCAGCAGTTACCCCGACAGGGGGAACACCGGGGAGCTGTTTTTT. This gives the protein CASSYPDRGNTGELFF.

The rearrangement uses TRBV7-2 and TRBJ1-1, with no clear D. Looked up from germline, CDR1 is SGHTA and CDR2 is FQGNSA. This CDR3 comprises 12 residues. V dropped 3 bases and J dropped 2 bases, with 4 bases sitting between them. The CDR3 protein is CASSFSNTEAFF. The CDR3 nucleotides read TGTGCCAGCAGCTTCAGTAACACTGAAGCTTTCTTT.

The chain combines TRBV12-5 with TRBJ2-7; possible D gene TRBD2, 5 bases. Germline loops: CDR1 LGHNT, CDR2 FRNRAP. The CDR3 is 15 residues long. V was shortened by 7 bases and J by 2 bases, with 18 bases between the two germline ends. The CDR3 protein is CASARTGKMAYEQYF. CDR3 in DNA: TGTGCTAGTGCCCGGACGGGAAAAATGGCCTACGAGCAGTACTTC.

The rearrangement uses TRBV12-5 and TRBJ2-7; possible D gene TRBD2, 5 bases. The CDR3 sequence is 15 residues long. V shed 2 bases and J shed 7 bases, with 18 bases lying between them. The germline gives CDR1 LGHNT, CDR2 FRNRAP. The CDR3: CASGLPQVRVEEQYF. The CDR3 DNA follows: TGTGCTAGTGGTTTGCCTCAGGTGAGGGTTGAAGAGCAGTACTTC.

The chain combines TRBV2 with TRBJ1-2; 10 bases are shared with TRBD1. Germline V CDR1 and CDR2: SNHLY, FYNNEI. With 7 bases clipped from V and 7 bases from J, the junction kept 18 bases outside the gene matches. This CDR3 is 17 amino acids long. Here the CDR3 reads CASTPLTSGTGEGGYTF. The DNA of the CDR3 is TGTGCCAGCACCCCACTGACTTCCGGGACAGGGGAAGGTGGCTACACCTTC.